The present T cell receptor (beta chain) was sequenced within a study of T cells expressing NK-cell markers. Looking at the study overall: Repertoire data for TCR beta were derived from sorted T cells (CD3+CD56+NKG2C+, CD3+CD56+NKG2C- and CD3+CD56-NKG2C+). General observations from the study: NKG2C+ dominant clonotypes from 6 or 7 donors made up about 1.0-8% of CD8+ T cells. Unclear, still, was the HCMV specificity of the expanded NKG2C+ T cell clones. These clonotypes also led the CD3+CD56-NKG2C+ fraction in four donors.

A remark on this clonotype: The antigen is unknown.

The CDR3 has 13 residues. Germline V gives CDR1 MDHEN, CDR2 SYDVKM. TCRdb reprocessed the 5' RACE reads, with one entry per CDR3 protein and no DNA. Recorded here are some 600,000 distinct CDR3 sequences; the top ten clones represent less than 4.5%. The sequence came from a man aged 18 to 29 in good health. The J gene is TRBJ1-1, the V gene TRBV28. The sequencing input was blood T cells: a sorted CD56 or NKG2C T cell subset, CD4+ or CD8+ T cells, or bulk PBMC T cells (not recorded which). The CDR3 spells CASTSYGNTEAFF.